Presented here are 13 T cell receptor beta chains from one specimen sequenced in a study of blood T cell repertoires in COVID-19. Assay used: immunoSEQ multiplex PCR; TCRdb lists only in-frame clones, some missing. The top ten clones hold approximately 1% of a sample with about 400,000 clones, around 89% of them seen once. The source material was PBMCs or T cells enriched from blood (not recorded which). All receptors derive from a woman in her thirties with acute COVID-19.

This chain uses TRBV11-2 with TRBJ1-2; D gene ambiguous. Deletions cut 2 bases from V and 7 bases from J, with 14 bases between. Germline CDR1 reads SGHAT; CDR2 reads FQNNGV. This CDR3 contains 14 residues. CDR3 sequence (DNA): TGTGCCAGCAGCTTACAGAGTAACGCGGGTGGCTACACCTTC. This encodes CASSLQSNAGGYTF.

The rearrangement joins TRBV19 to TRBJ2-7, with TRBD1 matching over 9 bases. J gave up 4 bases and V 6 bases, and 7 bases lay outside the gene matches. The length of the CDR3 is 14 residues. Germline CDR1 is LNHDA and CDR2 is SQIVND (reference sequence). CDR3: CASSTGGAVYEQYF. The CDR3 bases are TGTGCCAGTAGCACAGGGGGCGCCGTGTACGAGCAGTACTTC.

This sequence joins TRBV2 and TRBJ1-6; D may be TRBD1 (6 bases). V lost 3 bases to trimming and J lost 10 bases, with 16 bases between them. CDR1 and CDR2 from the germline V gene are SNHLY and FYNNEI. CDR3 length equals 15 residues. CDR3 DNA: TGTGCCAGCAGTGAGGGCAGGGGACGGAAATCACCCCTCCACTTT. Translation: CASSEGRGRKSPLHF.

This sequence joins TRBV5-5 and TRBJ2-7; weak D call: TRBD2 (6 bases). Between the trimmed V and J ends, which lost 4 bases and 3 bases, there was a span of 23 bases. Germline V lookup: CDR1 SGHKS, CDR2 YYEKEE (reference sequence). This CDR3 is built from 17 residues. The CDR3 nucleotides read TGTGCCAGCAGCCGTGACCCCGGAGGGCCCAAGGTCTACGAGCAGTACTTC. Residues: CASSRDPGGPKVYEQYF.

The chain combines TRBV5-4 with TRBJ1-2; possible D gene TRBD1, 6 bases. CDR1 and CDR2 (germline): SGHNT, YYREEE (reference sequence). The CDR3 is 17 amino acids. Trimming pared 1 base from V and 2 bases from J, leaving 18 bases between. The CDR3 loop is CASSLSYGAGDNYGYTF. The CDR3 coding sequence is TGTGCCAGCAGCTTGTCGTACGGAGCAGGGGACAACTATGGCTACACCTTC.

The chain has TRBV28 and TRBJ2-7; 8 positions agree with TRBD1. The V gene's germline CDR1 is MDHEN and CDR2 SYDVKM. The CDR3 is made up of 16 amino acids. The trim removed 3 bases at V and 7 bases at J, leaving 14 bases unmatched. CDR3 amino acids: CASSLYRTGYEREQYF. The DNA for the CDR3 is TGTGCCAGCAGTTTGTATAGGACAGGGTATGAACGGGAGCAGTACTTC.

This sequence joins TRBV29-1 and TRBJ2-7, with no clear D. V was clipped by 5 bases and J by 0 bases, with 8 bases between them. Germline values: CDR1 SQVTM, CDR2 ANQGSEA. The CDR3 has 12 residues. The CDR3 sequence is CSVLADSYEQYF. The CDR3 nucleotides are TGCAGCGTTTTGGCTGACTCCTACGAGCAGTACTTC.

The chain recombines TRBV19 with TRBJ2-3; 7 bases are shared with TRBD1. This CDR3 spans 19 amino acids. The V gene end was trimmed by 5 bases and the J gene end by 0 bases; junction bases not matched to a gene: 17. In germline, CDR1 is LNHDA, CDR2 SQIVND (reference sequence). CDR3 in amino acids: CASSLIRDSRKSSTDTQYF. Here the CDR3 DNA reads TGTGCCAGTAGTCTAATCCGGGACAGCAGAAAATCTAGCACAGATACGCAGTATTTT.

DNA of the CDR3: TGTGCCAGCTCACCAGTCGAGGCTAACTATGGCTACACCTTC. Protein product: CASSPVEANYGYTF. The chain joins TRBV18 to TRBJ1-2; D remains ambiguous. Germline assignment: CDR1 KGHSH and CDR2 LQKENI. This CDR3 comprises 14 residues. V gave up 2 bases and J gave up 0 bases, with 7 bases separating them.

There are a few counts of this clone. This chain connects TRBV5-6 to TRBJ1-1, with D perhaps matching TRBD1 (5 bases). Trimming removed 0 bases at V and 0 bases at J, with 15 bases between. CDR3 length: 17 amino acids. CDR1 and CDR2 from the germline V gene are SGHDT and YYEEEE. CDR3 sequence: CASSLARVKFMNTEAFF. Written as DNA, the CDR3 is TGTGCCAGCAGCTTGGCCAGGGTCAAGTTCATGAACACTGAAGCTTTCTTT.

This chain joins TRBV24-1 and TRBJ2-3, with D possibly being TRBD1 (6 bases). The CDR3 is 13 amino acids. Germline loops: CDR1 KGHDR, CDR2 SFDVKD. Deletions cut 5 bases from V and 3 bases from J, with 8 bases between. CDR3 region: CATSGRGTDTQYF. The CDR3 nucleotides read TGTGCCACCAGTGGCAGGGGAACAGATACGCAGTATTTT.

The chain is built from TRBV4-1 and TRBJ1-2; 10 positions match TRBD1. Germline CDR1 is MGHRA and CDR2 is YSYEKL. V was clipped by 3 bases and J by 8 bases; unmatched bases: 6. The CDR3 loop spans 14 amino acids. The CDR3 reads CASSQKGQGGGYTF. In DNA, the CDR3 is TGCGCCAGCAGCCAGAAAGGACAGGGGGGCGGCTACACCTTC.

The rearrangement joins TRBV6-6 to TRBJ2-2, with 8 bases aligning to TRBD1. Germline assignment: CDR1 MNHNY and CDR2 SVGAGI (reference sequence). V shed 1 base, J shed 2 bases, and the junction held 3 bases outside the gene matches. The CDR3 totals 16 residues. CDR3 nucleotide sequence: TGTGCCAGCAGTTACTACGGACAGGGAAACACCGGGGAGCTGTTTTTT. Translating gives CASSYYGQGNTGELFF.